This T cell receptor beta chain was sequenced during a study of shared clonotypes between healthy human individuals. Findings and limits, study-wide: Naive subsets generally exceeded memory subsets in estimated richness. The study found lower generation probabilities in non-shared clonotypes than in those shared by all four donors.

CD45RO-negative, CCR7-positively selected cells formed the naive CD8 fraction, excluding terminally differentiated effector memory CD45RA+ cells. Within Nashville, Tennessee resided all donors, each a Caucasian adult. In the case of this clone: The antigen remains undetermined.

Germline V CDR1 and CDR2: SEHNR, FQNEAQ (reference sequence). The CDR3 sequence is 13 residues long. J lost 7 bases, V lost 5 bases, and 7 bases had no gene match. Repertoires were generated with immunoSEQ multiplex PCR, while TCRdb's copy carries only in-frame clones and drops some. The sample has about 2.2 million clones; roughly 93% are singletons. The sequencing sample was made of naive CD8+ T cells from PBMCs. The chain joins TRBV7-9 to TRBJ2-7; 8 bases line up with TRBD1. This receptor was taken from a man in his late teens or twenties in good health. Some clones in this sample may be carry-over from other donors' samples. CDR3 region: CASSVPGTGEQYF. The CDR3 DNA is TGTGCCAGCAGCGTCCCCGGGACAGGAGAGCAGTACTTC.